Below, one T cell receptor beta chain is given with its context. Not a single patient had been given any form of treatment at any point before undergoing thyroid surgery. The data were taken from a study of metastatic and nonmetastatic thyroid tumors. The overall study: Repertoires of blood and of tissue (tumor or nodule) from malignant and benign thyroid patients were compared.

V dropped 6 bases and J dropped 0 bases, with 11 bases sitting between them. The CDR3 sequence is 13 residues long. The germline V gene has CDR1 DFQATT and CDR2 SNEGSKA (reference sequence). Using MiXCR, TCRdb reanalyzed the PCR reads. The data show 15,000 or so clones, with 15% to 19% seen just once and approximately 15% held by the top ten. Sequencing was done on a sample of blood. V usage is TRBV20-1 and J usage is TRBJ1-2; D gene uncertain. The receptor was isolated from a female donor with papillary thyroid cancer or a benign thyroid nodule (not recorded which). Some clones in this sample may be carry-over from other donors' samples. The CDR3 nucleotides are TGCAGTGCCCCGACCGATTCTAACTATGGCTACACCTTC. Translating gives CSAPTDSNYGYTF.